This T cell receptor (beta chain) was observed in a study of OX40 agonist ivuxolimab in advanced cancers. Study-wide context: In this trial design, patients received ivuxolimab intravenously at 0.01 to 10 mg/kg every 2 weeks.

This clone turned up a few times. The data were produced by immunoSEQ multiplex PCR, yet TCRdb's version contains in-frame clones alone and is incomplete. Among about 91,000 clones, 80% to 90% were seen once, and the ten largest hold around 2%. Losses at the gene ends were 6 bases for V and 4 bases for J; bases not matched to a gene: 5. The CDR3 is 14 amino acids. Germline V gives CDR1 SGHAT, CDR2 FQNNGV. The receptor was derived from an adult with an advanced solid tumor such as melanoma, head and neck, liver or kidney cancer. The chain has TRBV11-2 and TRBJ1-1, with 10 bases that match TRBD1. Sample: CD4+ or CD8+ T cells sorted from blood, taken in a trial of the OX40 agonist ivuxolimab. DNA of the CDR3: TGTGCCAGCAGTCGGGACAGGGGTCCCACTGAAGCTTTCTTT. It translates to CASSRDRGPTEAFF.